This passage covers 2 T cell receptor beta chains from one sample sequenced in a study of control samples from healthy donors and cancer patients. Generated by immunoSEQ multiplex PCR, the TCRdb table keeps only in-frame clones and is missing some. The table records about 120,000 clones, 80% to 90% of them present only once. Sequences were obtained from PBMCs. These receptors all come from a woman in her fifties or sixties with colorectal cancer.

This chain connects TRBV4-2 to TRBJ2-1; maybe TRBD2 (6 bases). This CDR3 is 13 amino acids long. Trimming removed 4 bases from V and 7 bases from J, with 11 bases in between. The V gene's germline CDR1 is LGHNA and CDR2 YNFKEQ. This chain's CDR3 is CASSLHRGNEQFF. CDR3 DNA: TGTGCCAGCAGCCTCCACCGGGGGAATGAGCAGTTCTTC.

This clone was counted between two and nine times. The chain joins TRBV7-9 to TRBJ2-3; 12 bases match TRBD2. CDR3 size: 17 residues. The V segment lost 5 bases and the J segment 5 bases; nucleotides outside the gene matches: 11. Germline CDR1 reads SEHNR; CDR2 reads FQNEAQ (reference sequence). DNA of the CDR3: TGTGCCAGCAGCCCACACCTGCTGACTAGCGGGGGAGATACGCAGTATTTT. It yields the protein CASSPHLLTSGGDTQYF.